Listed below are T cell receptor beta chains from one sample, sequenced in a study of identifying expanded T cells in peripheral blood. Sequenced by immunoSEQ multiplex PCR; TCRdb stores in-frame clones only, minus some. The top ten hold roughly 17% of the sample, which has more than 90,000 clones, roughly 87% seen once. The specimen was blood. Receptors were obtained from a person aged 18 to 70 in good health. Both conserved end residues are part of each CDR3. Fields, in order: V gene, D gene, J gene, clone size, CDR3 protein, CDR3 DNA. A D gene is named only where the DNA matches it firmly. Part of the rows lack a size; the others show once, few, many or a class for expanded clones.

TRBV19	TRBD2	TRBJ2-5	.	CASSISGGMTQYF	TGTGCCAGTAGTATCTCCGGGGGGATGACCCAGTACTTC
TRBV7-2	.	TRBJ2-1	.	CASSLLPGVDEQFF	TGTGCCAGCAGCTTACTACCCGGTGTGGATGAGCAGTTCTTC
TRBV4-3	.	TRBJ1-4	.	CASSATLPTGNDEKLFF	TGCGCCAGCAGCGCTACCCTCCCTACAGGGAACGATGAAAAACTGTTTTTT
TRBV7-9	.	TRBJ1-2	.	CASSPGVFDYGYTF	TGTGCCAGCAGCCCCGGGGTTTTTGACTATGGCTACACCTTC
TRBV4-3	TRBD2	TRBJ2-5	once	CASSLQVSSGGAARFEETQYF	TGCGCCAGCAGCCTTCAGGTGTCTAGCGGGGGCGCCGCGAGATTTGAGGAGACCCAGTACTTC
TRBV18	.	TRBJ1-6	few	CASSSAQDSPLHF	TGTGCCAGCTCATCCGCCCAGGATTCACCCCTCCACTTT
TRBV7-2	TRBD1	TRBJ1-1	.	CASSPGGLGEAFF	TGTGCCAGCAGCCCAGGGGGCTTGGGTGAAGCTTTCTTT
TRBV2	.	TRBJ2-1	.	CASSGGRVGNNEQFF	TGTGCCAGCAGTGGGGGCAGGGTAGGTAACAATGAGCAGTTCTTC
TRBV11-3	.	TRBJ2-5	.	CASSLGTGAQETQYF	TGTGCCAGCAGCTTAGGAACGGGGGCTCAAGAGACCCAGTACTTC
TRBV13	TRBD1	TRBJ2-4	.	CASSRTGEAKNIQYF	TGTGCCAGCAGCCGGACAGGGGAAGCCAAAAACATTCAGTACTTC
TRBV7-9	.	TRBJ2-7	.	CASSLDTDEQYF	TGTGCCAGCAGCTTGGACACTGACGAGCAGTACTTC
TRBV7-2	TRBD1	TRBJ2-7	.	CASSFRQGLNEQYF	TGTGCCAGCAGCTTTAGACAGGGATTAAACGAGCAGTACTTC
TRBV27	TRBD2	TRBJ2-1	.	CASSLREGYEQFF	TGTGCCAGCAGTTTAAGGGAGGGCTATGAGCAGTTCTTC
TRBV18	.	TRBJ2-2	.	CASSPRAGELFF	TGTGCCAGCTCACCACGGGCCGGGGAGCTGTTTTTT
TRBV9	TRBD1	TRBJ1-2	once	CASSAGTGPHYGYTF	TGTGCCAGCAGCGCTGGGACAGGCCCACACTATGGCTACACCTTC
TRBV28	TRBD2	TRBJ2-5	.	CASSLNGGGETQYF	TGTGCCAGCAGCCTCAATGGGGGGGGAGAGACCCAGTACTTC
TRBV13	.	TRBJ2-7	many	CASSRGRPSYEQYF	TGTGCCAGCAGCCGGGGCCGGCCCTCCTACGAGCAGTACTTC
TRBV15	.	TRBJ2-3	.	CATRATSTSTDTQYF	TGTGCCACCAGAGCGACCTCGACTAGCACAGATACGCAGTATTTT
TRBV11-2	TRBD1	TRBJ2-7	.	CASSFSPLRQGPAYEQYF	TGTGCCAGCAGCTTTTCCCCACTAAGACAGGGGCCCGCCTACGAGCAGTACTTC
TRBV10-3	TRBD2	TRBJ2-5	.	CAISERGDETQYF	TGTGCCATCAGTGAGCGGGGGGATGAGACCCAGTACTTC
TRBV7-2	TRBD1	TRBJ1-2	.	CASSSQTGVRHGYTF	TGTGCCAGCAGCTCCCAGACAGGGGTTCGGCATGGCTACACCTTC
TRBV7-9	.	TRBJ2-1	.	CASSLAPPAAQFF	TGTGCCAGCAGCTTAGCTCCCCCCGCCGCGCAGTTCTTC
TRBV6-5	.	TRBJ2-1	.	CASSYSFQMNEQFF	TGTGCCAGCAGTTACTCGTTCCAGATGAATGAGCAGTTCTTC
TRBV6-5	.	TRBJ1-1	once	CASSYGGWDTEAFF	TGTGCCAGCAGTTACGGAGGTTGGGACACTGAAGCTTTCTTT